Below are 5 T cell receptor beta chains sequenced from a single sample in a study of T cells in Graves' hyperthyroidism and ophthalmopathy. Amplified regions were TCR beta CDR3 sequences from RNA transcripts. The study used the HTBI primer set for a first-round RT-PCR of the TCR CDR3. TCRdb reprocessed the multiplex PCR reads with MiXCR, giving one entry per CDR3 protein. The repertoire holds some 490,000 distinct CDR3 sequences, with less than 25% as singletons. The sequenced sample consisted of blood. The receptors originated from a woman in her 70s with Graves' ophthalmopathy.

V usage is TRBV15 and J usage is TRBJ2-1, with D possibly called TRBD1 or TRBD2 (5 bases each). The V end was cut by 5 bases, the J end by 10 bases, with 12 bases between. The CDR3 is 12 amino acids. Germline CDR1 reads LNHNV; CDR2 reads YYDKDF (reference sequence). CDR3 sequence reads: CATSRPGPEQFF. The CDR3 DNA sequence: TGTGCCACCAGCCGCCCGGGACCCGAGCAGTTCTTC.

This clonotype was seen a few times. The chain carries TRBV30 and TRBJ1-1; perhaps TRBD1 as D (6 bases). This CDR3 contains 14 residues. Trimming left V 2 bases short and J 5 bases short, with 15 bases between. Germline V CDR1 and CDR2: GTSNPN, SVGIG (reference sequence). In nucleotides, the CDR3 is TGTGCCTGGAGTCGCCTAGGGGGAGGAACTGAAGCTTTCTTT. Protein: CAWSRLGGGTEAFF.

The chain combines TRBV9 with TRBJ1-2, with D uncertain. V lost 3 bases, J lost 0 bases, and 9 bases lay in between. This CDR3 is 14 amino acids long. Germline CDR1 reads SGDLS; CDR2 reads YYNGEE. The chain's CDR3 is CASSAEIPNYGYTF. CDR3 DNA sequence: TGTGCCAGCAGCGCAGAAATACCTAACTATGGCTACACCTTC.

This clonotype was found a few times. This chain uses TRBV25-1 with TRBJ2-1, with 14 bases fitting TRBD2. Germline CDR1 reads MGHDK; CDR2 reads SYGVNS. The CDR3 is made up of 16 amino acids. V was pared by 5 bases and J by 7 bases, with 7 bases of the junction left unmatched. CDR3 residues: CASSLTRTSGRNEQFF. In DNA, the CDR3 is TGTGCCAGCAGTCTCACTAGGACTAGCGGGAGGAATGAGCAGTTCTTC.

This clonotype was seen a single time. V is TRBV5-4 and J is TRBJ1-1; 9 bases align to TRBD1. Germline trimming cut 4 bases from V and 9 bases from J; bases unmatched to any gene: 10. The V gene's germline CDR1 is SGHNT and CDR2 YYREEE (reference sequence). The CDR3 extends over 14 amino acids. The CDR3 nucleotides read TGTGCCAGCAGCGCCTACCGGGACAGGGAACAAGCTTTCTTT. Protein sequence: CASSAYRDREQAFF.